This T cell receptor beta chain was found in a study of Ad26.COV2.S vaccination and SARS-CoV-2 variants. Looking at the study overall: The Ad26.COV2.S arm of the COV1001 trial was where the donor was placed. Administration of Ad26.COV2.S was intramuscular, either once or twice 56 days apart. Study-wide results and limits: Following vaccination, spike-specific CD8+ and CD4+ T cell responses reportedly exhibited substantial breadth.

Treatment noted: over 15 received Ad26.COV2.S at low or high dose, single or two shots; roughly 5 received placebo; per-sample allocation not given. Each sample was drawn 63 days after the first injection (of vaccine or placebo). The individual, an adult aged 18-55 years, was a donor in Boston. As regards this clone: Its target is not known.

V was shortened by 10 bases and J by 3 bases, with 17 bases between the two germline ends. The CDR3 spans 14 residues. Germline V CDR1 and CDR2: KGHDR, SFDVKD. Produced via immunoSEQ multiplex PCR; TCRdb's table is partial and in-frame only. The repertoire holds about 350,000 clones, with 88% as singletons. The source is a person between 18 and 65 years old who received the Ad26.COV2.S COVID-19 vaccine or a placebo. The chain links TRBV24-1 to TRBJ1-1; D remains unclear. The sequenced sample was peripheral blood, obtained in a trial of Ad26.COV2.S vaccine versus placebo. CDR3 bases: TGTGCCACGCCCTCGGGAGGGAGGGACACTGAAGCTTTCTTT. The encoded protein is CATPSGGRDTEAFF.